These 11 T cell receptor beta chains were sequenced from one sample in a study of blood T cell repertoires in COVID-19. Using immunoSEQ multiplex PCR, the repertoire was profiled, and TCRdb retains in-frame clones only, with some absent. The data show 210,000 or so clones, almost 90% seen once. Sequencing input: peripheral blood. The receptors shown here come from a young man with active or convalescent COVID-19.

The gene calls are TRBV5-6 and TRBJ2-1; D gene ambiguous. The V gene lost 1 base and the J gene lost 10 bases, with 15 bases spanning the gap. The germline CDR1 and CDR2 sequences are SGHDT and YYEEEE. This CDR3 contains 14 residues. The CDR3 DNA sequence: TGTGCCAGCAGCTTGCTACCAAGCCATCCGGAGCAGTTCTTC. This encodes CASSLLPSHPEQFF.

The CDR3 DNA reads TGTGCCAGCAGCTTAGTGGCAAATCAGCCCCAGCATTTT. This encodes CASSLVANQPQHF. The chain joins TRBV7-2 to TRBJ1-5; D call uncertain. CDR1 is SGHTA, CDR2 FQGNSA, per germline. V lost 1 base, J lost 4 bases, and 5 bases lay in between. CDR3 length equals 13 residues.

The rearrangement links TRBV7-9 to TRBJ2-1, with 7 nucleotides matching TRBD2. Germline lookup yields CDR1 SEHNR and CDR2 FQNEAQ (reference sequence). The CDR3 runs 16 residues. V lost 4 bases and J lost 0; bases outside the gene matches: 6. The CDR3 DNA reads TGTGCCAGCAGCTCCCTCCGCGGGAGCTCCTACAATGAGCAGTTCTTC. Residues: CASSSLRGSSYNEQFF.

The chain recombines TRBV9 with TRBJ2-7; no clear D. This CDR3 contains 14 residues. V lost 1 base, J lost 2 bases, and 10 bases lay in between. CDR1 is SGDLS and CDR2 is YYNGEE in the germline V gene. In DNA, the CDR3 is TGTGCCAGCAGCGTAAGCGCCACCCCCTACGAGCAGTACTTC. It translates to CASSVSATPYEQYF. Variable domain in full (rest from reference TRBV9 and TRBJ2-7): DSGVTQTPKHLITATGQRVTLRCSPRSGDLSVYWYQQSLDQGLQFLIQYYNGEERAKGNILERFSAQQFPDLHSELNLSSLELGDSALYFCASSVSATPYEQYFGPGTRLTVT.

The chain combines TRBV19 with TRBJ2-3; 8 bases match TRBD1. V lost 5 bases to trimming and J lost 1 base; unmatched junction nucleotides: 11. Germline CDR1 and CDR2: LNHDA and SQIVND (reference sequence). This CDR3 contains 17 residues. As DNA, the CDR3 is TGTGCCAGTAGTCCCAGCGGAGACAGGGGTCGCACAGATACGCAGTATTTT. It is translated as CASSPSGDRGRTDTQYF.

This chain links TRBV27 with TRBJ1-4; D is undetermined. This CDR3 region has 16 residues. Germline CDR1 reads MNHEY; CDR2 reads SMNVEV (reference sequence). V lost 5 bases to trimming and J lost 3 bases, with 16 bases between them. The CDR3 nucleotides are TGTGCCAGCAGTGGGCGAAAACAGCACGCTAATGAAAAACTGTTTTTT. Its protein product is CASSGRKQHANEKLFF.

The chain employs TRBV27 and TRBJ2-7, with D maybe TRBD2 (6 bases). This CDR3 region has 18 residues. Germline V gene data show CDR1 as MNHEY and CDR2 as SMNVEV (reference sequence). The germline V and J ends were trimmed by 10 bases and 7 bases, with 35 bases remaining between them. The CDR3 region has the DNA TGTGCCACCAGGCGGGTTCTGAATGGCGGACTAAAGTCCGGGGAGCAGTACTTC. Its protein product is CATRRVLNGGLKSGEQYF.

The V gene is TRBV7-2, the J gene TRBJ1-6; a weak D match, TRBD1 (6 bases). CDR1 is SGHTA, CDR2 FQGNSA, per germline. V gave up 5 bases and J gave up 10 bases, with 18 bases separating them. There are 15 residues in the CDR3. This CDR3 reads CASSTQQGSYSPLHF. The CDR3 DNA is TGTGCCAGCAGCACTCAACAGGGCTCGTACTCACCCCTCCACTTT.

The rearrangement joins TRBV7-9 to TRBJ2-5; 9 bases match TRBD1. This CDR3 comprises 15 residues. The germline V gene has CDR1 SEHNR and CDR2 FQNEAQ (reference sequence). The trim removed 3 bases at V and 4 bases at J, leaving 6 bases unmatched. The CDR3 bases are TGTGCCAGCAGCTTGGACAGGGGCGGGAGAGAGACCCAGTACTTC. Encoded protein: CASSLDRGGRETQYF.

This clone was seen only once. J is TRBJ2-3 and V is TRBV6-1; 10 positions agree with TRBD1. Germline V CDR1 and CDR2: MNHNS, SASEGT. The CDR3 length is 17 residues. Unmatched junction bases numbered 9, after V lost 1 base and J lost 5 bases. The CDR3 DNA reads as TGTGCCAGCAGTGAAGGTGATCGGGGACAGGGGTTAGATACGCAGTATTTT. It specifies CASSEGDRGQGLDTQYF.

The J gene is TRBJ2-7, the V gene TRBV6-5; 12 bases match TRBD1. The V gene's germline CDR1 is MNHEY and CDR2 SVGAGI. This CDR3 region has 15 residues. V was clipped by 5 bases and J by 4 bases; unmatched bases: 6. CDR3 DNA sequence: TGTGCCAGCAGTCAGGGGGGACAGGGGGCTTACGAGCAGTACTTC. Protein: CASSQGGQGAYEQYF.